The present entry profiles one T cell receptor (beta chain) with its context. The entry originates in a study of blood T cells in healthy people across ages. Then a second PCR, running roughly 7 to 11 cycles, was carried out with a sample-barcoded 5' primer and a J-beta primer mix. TCRdb analysed the 5' RACE reads with MiXCR anew, one entry per CDR3 protein. Of about 750,000 distinct CDR3 sequences listed, about 55% are singletons. The CDR3 loop spans 14 amino acids. The germline V gene encodes CDR1 SGDLS and CDR2 YYNGEE. Trimming cost V 0 bases and J 0 bases, with 4 bases left between them. This TCR was recovered from a man older than 75 in good health. Material: blood. The V gene is TRBV9, the J gene TRBJ2-4, with D unresolved. Here the CDR3 reads CASSVGVAKNIQYF. The DNA of the CDR3 is TGTGCCAGCAGCGTAGGCGTAGCCAAAAACATTCAGTACTTC. Full variable domain (rest looked up from reference TRBV9 and TRBJ2-4): DSGVTQTPKHLITATGQRVTLRCSPRSGDLSVYWYQQSLDQGLQFLIQYYNGEERAKGNILERFSAQQFPDLHSELNLSSLELGDSALYFCASSVGVAKNIQYFGAGTRLSVL.